The source of this TCR beta chain is a study of cytomegalovirus exposure and HLA in healthy donors. Points from the study as a whole: Productive status was seen about 87% or about 30% of the time for most TCR beta V segments in an earlier analysis. Later on, a genetic analysis was performed. It linked a missense variant in DCLRE1C with V- and J-gene trimming of TCR beta. In the analysis, some V segments, TRBV6-2 and TRBV6-3 included, were excluded as indistinguishable. In all likelihood, a cluster of highly shared sequence variants was a sequencing artifact.

The ends were cut back, 4 bases at V and 8 bases at J, with 18 bases in the middle. Germline V gene lookup returns CDR1 SGHTA and CDR2 FQGNSA. The CDR3 spans 15 residues. The primer mix had 60 Vbeta and 13 Jbeta primers. Repertoires were generated with immunoSEQ multiplex PCR, while TCRdb's copy carries only in-frame clones and drops some. Among around 170,000 clones listed, more than 75% were seen once. As concerns this clone: Its matching antigen is unknown.

The sequence was collected from a woman in her 30s in good health and CMV-seropositive. Material for sequencing was PBMCs. V and J are TRBV7-2 and TRBJ1-5, with D tentatively TRBD1 (5 bases). The CDR3: CASSSPTPGGEPQHF. Here the CDR3 DNA reads TGTGCCAGCAGCTCCCCGACCCCGGGGGGTGAGCCCCAGCATTTT.